The 12 T cell receptor beta chains below all came from one sample that was sequenced in a study of radiation and T cells in renal cell carcinoma. Sequenced by immunoSEQ multiplex PCR; TCRdb stores in-frame clones only, minus some. The sample has tens of thousands of clones, 81% seen once. Time point here: blood 4 weeks post-SBRT, at nephrectomy. Treatment denoted: 15 Gy SBRT to primary tumor, nephrectomy 4 weeks later. The sample here was blood, taken from a patient whose treatment included radiotherapy and nephrectomy. The source is a man in his 60s with renal cell carcinoma.

The rearrangement uses TRBV5-1 and TRBJ1-2, with D maybe TRBD1 (6 bases). V lost 2 bases and J lost 6, with 20 bases in between. The CDR3 length is 16 residues. CDR1 is SGHRS and CDR2 is YFSETQ in the germline V gene. The CDR3 loop reads CASSFQGPGDSDGYTF. The CDR3, as DNA: TGCGCCAGCAGCTTTCAAGGCCCAGGGGACTCTGATGGCTACACCTTC.

J is TRBJ2-7 and V is TRBV9, with D perhaps TRBD1 (6 bases). Germline V CDR1 and CDR2: SGDLS, YYNGEE. Trimming left V 3 bases short and J 3 bases short, with 13 bases between. The CDR3 has 14 residues. Written as DNA, the CDR3 is TGTGCCAGCAGCGCCGCCTGGGACAACTACGAGCAGTACTTC. This encodes CASSAAWDNYEQYF.

V usage is TRBV10-1 and J usage is TRBJ1-1, with no clear D. CDR1 is WNHNN, CDR2 SYGVQD, per germline (reference sequence). V dropped 2 bases and J dropped 3 bases, with 7 bases sitting between them. The CDR3 length is 13 residues. The CDR3 protein is CASSEGEYTEAFF. The CDR3 region has the DNA TGCGCCAGCAGTGAGGGGGAGTACACTGAAGCTTTCTTT.

This chain connects TRBV7-8 to TRBJ1-5; 11 bases line up with TRBD1. Germline V gene lookup returns CDR1 SGHVS and CDR2 FQNEAQ. The CDR3 runs to 16 residues. With V trimmed by 5 bases and J by 6 bases, 9 bases remained unmatched. The CDR3 loop reads CASSLPGQGDGQPQHF. CDR3 sequence (DNA): TGTGCCAGCAGCCTACCGGGACAGGGGGACGGTCAGCCCCAGCATTTT.

This clone appeared once. V is TRBV5-6 and J is TRBJ1-2; 11 bases agree with TRBD1. Germline lookup yields CDR1 SGHDT and CDR2 YYEEEE. The CDR3 totals 16 residues. V was clipped by 4 bases and J by 4 bases; unmatched bases: 9. The CDR3 DNA reads TGTGCCAGCAGCCCGGACAGGGGGCGGTCCGCCTATGGCTACACCTTC. This codes for CASSPDRGRSAYGYTF.

This clone was detected only a few times. The CDR3, as DNA: TGTGCCAGCTCACCACCGGCTGGGCGGCAAGAGACCCAGTACTTC. It yields the protein CASSPPAGRQETQYF. V and J are TRBV18 and TRBJ2-5; the D is unclear. Trimming removed 0 bases at V and 2 bases at J, with 10 bases between. Germline V gene sequence: CDR1 KGHSH, CDR2 LQKENI. The CDR3 has 15 amino acids.

The rearrangement links TRBV27 to TRBJ1-2, with 8 bases that match TRBD1. Unmatched junction bases numbered 8, after V lost 6 bases and J lost 8 bases. Per germline, CDR1 MNHEY and CDR2 SMNVEV (reference sequence). The CDR3 covers 13 residues. CDR3 in DNA: TGTGCCAGCAGCGCCGGACAGGGCCTGGGCTACACCTTC. Translated: CASSAGQGLGYTF.

The chain uses TRBV2 and TRBJ1-6; 9 bases line up with TRBD1. The CDR3 totals 14 residues. The V segment lost 5 bases and the J segment 9 bases; nucleotides outside the gene matches: 5. Germline loops: CDR1 SNHLY, CDR2 FYNNEI. CDR3 coding DNA: TGTGCCAGCAGTCGGGACAGGGAGATTTCACCCCTCCACTTT. Protein product: CASSRDREISPLHF.

This chain joins TRBV30 and TRBJ2-5; D ambiguous. Trimming took off 2 bases at V and 5 bases at J, with 27 bases between the two ends. Germline lookup yields CDR1 GTSNPN and CDR2 SVGIG (reference sequence). The CDR3 is 18 amino acids. The chain's CDR3 is CAWSTAWVTRTSTETQYF. The CDR3 bases are TGTGCCTGGAGTACAGCTTGGGTCACCCGTACTTCTACGGAGACCCAGTACTTC.

This sequence joins TRBV4-2 and TRBJ2-3; D remains unclear. CDR1 LGHNA and CDR2 YNFKEQ come from the germline V gene. V gave up 0 bases and J gave up 0 bases, with 13 bases separating them. CDR3 size: 17 residues. The CDR3 loop is CASSQDLAGTSTDTQYF. CDR3 DNA sequence: TGTGCCAGCAGCCAAGATCTGGCTGGTACTAGCACAGATACGCAGTATTTT.

This clone was seen just once. This rearrangement joins TRBV5-6 to TRBJ2-5; weak D call: TRBD1 (6 bases). This CDR3 is built from 14 residues. Germline V CDR1 and CDR2: SGHDT, YYEEEE. V shed 2 bases and J shed 2 bases, with 10 bases lying between them. The CDR3: CASSLLTGQETQYF. The CDR3 coding sequence is TGTGCCAGCAGCTTATTAACAGGGCAAGAGACCCAGTACTTC.

This chain joins TRBV6-5 and TRBJ1-6; D not certain. Per the germline V gene, CDR1 is MNHEY and CDR2 is SVGAGI. The CDR3 is 12 amino acids. V was pared by 7 bases and J by 8 bases, with 9 bases between. CDR3: CASTNKYSPLHF. DNA for the CDR3: TGTGCCAGCACTAATAAATATTCACCCCTCCACTTT.